This T cell receptor beta chain was sequenced in a study of T cells in tuberculosis. Unmatched junction bases numbered 4, after V lost 4 bases and J lost 3 bases. CDR1 MNHEY and CDR2 SVGAGI come from the germline V gene. The CDR3 contains 15 residues. No alpha-beta pairing information exists for these sequences. Generated by immunoSEQ multiplex PCR, the TCRdb table keeps only in-frame clones and is missing some. The sample has approximately 60,000 clones, around 86% seen once. After thawing and overnight rest, PBMC were stained with GMM-loaded CD1B tetramer, viability dye and anti-CD3 for sorting. C32 glucose monomycolate from Rhodococcus equi was loaded onto the CD1B tetramers. Tetramer-sorted PBMC had been CD14 monocyte-depleted before freezing. From each donor, some 96,000 tetramer-negative cells were sorted.

Input material: CD1b-GMM tetramer-negative cells sorted from PBMCs. V is TRBV6-5 and J is TRBJ2-4, with TRBD1 matching over 9 bases. This clonotype was sampled from an adult woman with latent tuberculosis. Here the CDR3 reads CASSSRTGDKNIQYF. For the CDR3, the DNA is TGTGCCAGCAGTTCCAGGACAGGGGACAAAAACATTCAGTACTTC.